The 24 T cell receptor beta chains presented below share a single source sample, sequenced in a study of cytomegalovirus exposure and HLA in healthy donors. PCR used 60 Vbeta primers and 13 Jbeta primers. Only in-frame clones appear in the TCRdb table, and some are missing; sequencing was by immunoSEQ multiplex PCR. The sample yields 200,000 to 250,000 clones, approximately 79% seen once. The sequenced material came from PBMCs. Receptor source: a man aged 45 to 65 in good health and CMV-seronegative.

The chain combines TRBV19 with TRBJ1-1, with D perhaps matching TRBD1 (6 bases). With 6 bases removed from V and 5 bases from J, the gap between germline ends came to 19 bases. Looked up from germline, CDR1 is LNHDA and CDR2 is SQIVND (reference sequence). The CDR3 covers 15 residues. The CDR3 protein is CASSLGGAVGTEAFF. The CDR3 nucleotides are TGTGCCAGTAGCCTAGGGGGGGCAGTGGGTACTGAAGCTTTCTTT.

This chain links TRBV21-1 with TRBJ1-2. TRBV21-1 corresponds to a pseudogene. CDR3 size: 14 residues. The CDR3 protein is CASSKERVGYGYTF. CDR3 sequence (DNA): TGTGCCAGCAGCAAAGAGAGGGTCGGCTATGGCTACACCTTC.

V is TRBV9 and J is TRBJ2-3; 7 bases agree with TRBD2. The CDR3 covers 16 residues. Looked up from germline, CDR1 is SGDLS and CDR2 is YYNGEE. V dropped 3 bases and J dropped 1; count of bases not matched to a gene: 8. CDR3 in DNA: TGTGCCAGCAGCGCGGAGGGGCTAGCGGGCACAGATACGCAGTATTTT. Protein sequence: CASSAEGLAGTDTQYF. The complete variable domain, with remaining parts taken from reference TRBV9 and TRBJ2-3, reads DSGVTQTPKHLITATGQRVTLRCSPRSGDLSVYWYQQSLDQGLQFLIQYYNGEERAKGNILERFSAQQFPDLHSELNLSSLELGDSALYFCASSAEGLAGTDTQYFGPGTRLTVL.

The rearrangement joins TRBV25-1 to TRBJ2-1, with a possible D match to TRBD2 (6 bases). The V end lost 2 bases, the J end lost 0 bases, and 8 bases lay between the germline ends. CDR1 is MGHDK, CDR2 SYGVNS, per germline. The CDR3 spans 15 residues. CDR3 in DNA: TGTGCCAGCAGTGAAGGGGGGAGCTCCTACAATGAGCAGTTCTTC. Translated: CASSEGGSSYNEQFF.

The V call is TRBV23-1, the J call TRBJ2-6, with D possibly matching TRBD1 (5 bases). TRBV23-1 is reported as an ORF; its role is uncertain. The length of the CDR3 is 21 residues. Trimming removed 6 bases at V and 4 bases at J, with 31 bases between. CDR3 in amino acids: CASSEPGFPLLCPSGANVLTF. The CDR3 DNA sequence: TGCGCCAGCAGCGAGCCAGGGTTCCCCCTACTTTGCCCCAGCGGGGCCAACGTCCTGACTTTC.

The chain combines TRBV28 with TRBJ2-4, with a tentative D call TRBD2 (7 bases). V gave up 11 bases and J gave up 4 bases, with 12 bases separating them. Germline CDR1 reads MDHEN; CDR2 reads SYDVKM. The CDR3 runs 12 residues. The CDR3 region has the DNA TGTGCCGCGGGGGCGCAGAAAAACATTCAGTACTTC. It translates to CAAGAQKNIQYF.

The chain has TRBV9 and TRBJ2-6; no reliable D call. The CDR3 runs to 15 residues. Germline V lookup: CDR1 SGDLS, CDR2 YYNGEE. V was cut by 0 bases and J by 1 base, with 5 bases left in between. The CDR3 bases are TGTGCCAGCAGCGTAGGGAGTTCTGGGGCCAACGTCCTGACTTTC. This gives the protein CASSVGSSGANVLTF.

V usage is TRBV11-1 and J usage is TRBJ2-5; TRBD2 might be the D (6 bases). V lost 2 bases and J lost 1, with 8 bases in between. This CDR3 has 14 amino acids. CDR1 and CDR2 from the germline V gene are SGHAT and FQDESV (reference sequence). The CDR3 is CASSLRGTQETQYF. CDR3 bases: TGTGCCAGCAGCTTACGGGGGACCCAAGAGACCCAGTACTTC.

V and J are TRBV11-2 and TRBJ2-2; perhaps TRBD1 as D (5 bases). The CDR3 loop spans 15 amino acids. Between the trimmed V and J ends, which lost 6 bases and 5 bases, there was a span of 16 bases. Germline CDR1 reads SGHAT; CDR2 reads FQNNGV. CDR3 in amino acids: CASRMGQYLTGELFF. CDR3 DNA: TGTGCCAGCAGGATGGGGCAGTACCTAACCGGGGAGCTGTTTTTT.

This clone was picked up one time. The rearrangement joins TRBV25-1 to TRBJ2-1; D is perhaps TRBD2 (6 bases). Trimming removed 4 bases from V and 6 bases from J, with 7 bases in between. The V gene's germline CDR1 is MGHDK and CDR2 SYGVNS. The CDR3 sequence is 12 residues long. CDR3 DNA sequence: TGTGCCAGCAGTGTTAGCGGCAATGAGCAGTTCTTC. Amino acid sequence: CASSVSGNEQFF.

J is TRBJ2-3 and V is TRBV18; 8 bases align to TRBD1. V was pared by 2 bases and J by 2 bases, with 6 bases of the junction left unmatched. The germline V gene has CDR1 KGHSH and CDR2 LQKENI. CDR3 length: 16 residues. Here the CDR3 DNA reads TGTGCCAGCTCACCATATCGGGGACAGGTCACAGATACGCAGTATTTT. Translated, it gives CASSPYRGQVTDTQYF. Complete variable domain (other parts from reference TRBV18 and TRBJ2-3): NAGVMQNPRHLVRRRGQEARLRCSPMKGHSHVYWYRQLPEEGLKFMVYLQKENIIDESGMPKERFSAEFPKEGPSILRIQQVVRGDSAAYFCASSPYRGQVTDTQYFGPGTRLTVL.

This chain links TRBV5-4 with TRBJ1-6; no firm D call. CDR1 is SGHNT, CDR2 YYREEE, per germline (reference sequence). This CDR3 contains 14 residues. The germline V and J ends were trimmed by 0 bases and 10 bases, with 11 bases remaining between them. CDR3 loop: CASSLGGVGSPLHF. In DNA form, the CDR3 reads TGTGCCAGCAGCTTGGGCGGGGTAGGCTCACCCCTCCACTTT.

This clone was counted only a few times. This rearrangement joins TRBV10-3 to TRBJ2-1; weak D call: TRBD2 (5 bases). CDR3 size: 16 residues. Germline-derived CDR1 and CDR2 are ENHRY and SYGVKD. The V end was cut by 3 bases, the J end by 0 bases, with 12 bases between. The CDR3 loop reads CAISDRAESSYNEQFF. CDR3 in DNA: TGTGCCATCAGTGACCGAGCGGAGAGCTCCTACAATGAGCAGTTCTTC.

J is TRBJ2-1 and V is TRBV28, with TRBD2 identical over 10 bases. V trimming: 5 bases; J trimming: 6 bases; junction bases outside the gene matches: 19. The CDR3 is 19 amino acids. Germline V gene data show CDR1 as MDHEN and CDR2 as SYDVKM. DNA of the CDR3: TGTGCCAGCAGTCTGTCTAGCGGGAGAAAGGGGGTGGGCGGCAATGAGCAGTTCTTC. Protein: CASSLSSGRKGVGGNEQFF.

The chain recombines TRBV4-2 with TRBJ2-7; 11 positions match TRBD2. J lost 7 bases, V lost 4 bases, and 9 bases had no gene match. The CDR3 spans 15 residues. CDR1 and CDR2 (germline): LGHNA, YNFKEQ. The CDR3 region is CASSPRGSGRGEQYF. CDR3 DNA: TGTGCCAGCAGCCCCCGTGGTAGCGGGAGGGGTGAGCAGTACTTC.

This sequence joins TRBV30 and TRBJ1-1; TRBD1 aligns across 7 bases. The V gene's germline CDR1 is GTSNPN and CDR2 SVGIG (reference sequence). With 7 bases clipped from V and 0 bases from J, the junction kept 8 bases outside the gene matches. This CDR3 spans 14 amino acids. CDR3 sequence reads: CASSTGFVNTEAFF. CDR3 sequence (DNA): TGTGCCTCATCGACAGGGTTTGTGAACACTGAAGCTTTCTTT.

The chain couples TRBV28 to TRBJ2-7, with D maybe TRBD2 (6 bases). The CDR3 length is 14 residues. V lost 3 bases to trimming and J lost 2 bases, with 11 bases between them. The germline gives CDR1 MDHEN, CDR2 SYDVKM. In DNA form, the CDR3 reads TGTGCCAGCAGTTTTGGAGGGATTGCCTACGAGCAGTACTTC. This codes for CASSFGGIAYEQYF.

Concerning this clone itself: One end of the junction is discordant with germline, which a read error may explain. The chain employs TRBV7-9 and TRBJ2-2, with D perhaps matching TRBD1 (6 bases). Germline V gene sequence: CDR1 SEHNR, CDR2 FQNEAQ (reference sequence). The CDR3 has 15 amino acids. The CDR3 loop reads CSSSHQGQNTGELFF. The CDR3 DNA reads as TGTTCCAGCAGCCACCAGGGACAGAACACCGGGGAGCTGTTTTTT.

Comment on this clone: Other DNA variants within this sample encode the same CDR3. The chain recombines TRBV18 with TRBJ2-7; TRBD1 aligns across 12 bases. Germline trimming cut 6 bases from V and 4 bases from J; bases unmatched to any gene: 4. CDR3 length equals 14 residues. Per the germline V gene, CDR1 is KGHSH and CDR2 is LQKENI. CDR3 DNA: TGTGCCAGCTCTCCGGGACAGGGGGCTTACGAGCAGTACTTC. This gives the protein CASSPGQGAYEQYF.

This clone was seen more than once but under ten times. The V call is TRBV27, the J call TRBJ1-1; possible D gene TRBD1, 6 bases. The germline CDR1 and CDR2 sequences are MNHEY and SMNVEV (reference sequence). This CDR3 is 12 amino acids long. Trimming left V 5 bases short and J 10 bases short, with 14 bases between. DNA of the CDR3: TGTGCCAGCAGTACGGGACAAAGTAGAGCTTTCTTT. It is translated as CASSTGQSRAFF.

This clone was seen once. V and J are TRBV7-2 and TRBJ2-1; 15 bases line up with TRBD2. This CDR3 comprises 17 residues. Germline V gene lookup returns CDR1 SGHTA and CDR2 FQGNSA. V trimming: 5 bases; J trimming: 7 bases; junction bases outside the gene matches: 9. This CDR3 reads CASSPRTSGRAHNEQFF. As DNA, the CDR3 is TGTGCCAGCAGCCCTAGGACTAGCGGGAGGGCCCATAATGAGCAGTTCTTC.

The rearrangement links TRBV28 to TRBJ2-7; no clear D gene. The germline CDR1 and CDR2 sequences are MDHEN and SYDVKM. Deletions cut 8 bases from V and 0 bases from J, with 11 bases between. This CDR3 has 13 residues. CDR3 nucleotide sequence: TGTGCCAGCCACCGACTGAGCTCCTACGAGCAGTACTTC. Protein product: CASHRLSSYEQYF.

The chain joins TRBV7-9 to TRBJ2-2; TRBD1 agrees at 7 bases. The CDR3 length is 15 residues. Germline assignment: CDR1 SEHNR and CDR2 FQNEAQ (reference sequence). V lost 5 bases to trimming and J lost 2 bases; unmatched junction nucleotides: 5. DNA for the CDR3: TGTGCCAGCAGCCCCCGGACAGGCAACACCGGGGAGCTGTTTTTT. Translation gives CASSPRTGNTGELFF. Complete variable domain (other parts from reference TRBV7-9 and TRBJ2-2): DTGVSQNPRHKITKRGQNVTFRCDPISEHNRLYWYRQTLGQGPEFLTYFQNEAQLEKSRLLSDRFSAERPKGSFSTLEIQRTEQGDSAMYLCASSPRTGNTGELFFGEGSRLTVL.

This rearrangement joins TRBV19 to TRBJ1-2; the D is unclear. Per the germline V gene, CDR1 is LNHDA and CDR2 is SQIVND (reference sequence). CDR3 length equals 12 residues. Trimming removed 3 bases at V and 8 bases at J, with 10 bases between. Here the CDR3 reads CASSIAGRGYTF. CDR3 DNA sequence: TGTGCCAGTAGTATTGCGGGTCGAGGCTACACCTTC.